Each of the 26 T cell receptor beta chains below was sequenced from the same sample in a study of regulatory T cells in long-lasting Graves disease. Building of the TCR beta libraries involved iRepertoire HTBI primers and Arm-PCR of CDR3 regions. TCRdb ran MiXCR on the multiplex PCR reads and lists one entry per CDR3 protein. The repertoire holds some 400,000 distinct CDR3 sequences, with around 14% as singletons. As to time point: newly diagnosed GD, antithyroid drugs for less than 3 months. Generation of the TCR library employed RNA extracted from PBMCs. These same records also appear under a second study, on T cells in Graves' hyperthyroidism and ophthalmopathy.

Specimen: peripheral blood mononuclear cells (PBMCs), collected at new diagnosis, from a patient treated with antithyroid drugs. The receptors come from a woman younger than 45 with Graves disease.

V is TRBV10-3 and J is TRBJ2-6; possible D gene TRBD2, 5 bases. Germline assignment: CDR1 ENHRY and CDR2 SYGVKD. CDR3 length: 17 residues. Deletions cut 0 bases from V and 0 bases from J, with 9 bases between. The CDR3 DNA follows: TGTGCCATCAGTGAGTCGAGAGGGCCCTCTGGGGCCAACGTCCTGACTTTC. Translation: CAISESRGPSGANVLTF.

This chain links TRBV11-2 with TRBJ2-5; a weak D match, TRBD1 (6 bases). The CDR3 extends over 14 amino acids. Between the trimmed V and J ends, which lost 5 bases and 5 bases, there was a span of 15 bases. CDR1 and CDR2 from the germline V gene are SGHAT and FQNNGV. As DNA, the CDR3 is TGTGCCAGCAGCGCGACAGGAGTAGGCGAGACCCAGTACTTC. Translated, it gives CASSATGVGETQYF. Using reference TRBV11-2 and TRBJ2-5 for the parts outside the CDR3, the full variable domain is EAGVAQSPRYKIIEKRQSVAFWCNPISGHATLYWYQQILGQGPKLLIQFQNNGVVDDSQLPKDRFSAERLKGVDSTLKIQPAKLEDSAVYLCASSATGVGETQYFGPGTRLLVL.

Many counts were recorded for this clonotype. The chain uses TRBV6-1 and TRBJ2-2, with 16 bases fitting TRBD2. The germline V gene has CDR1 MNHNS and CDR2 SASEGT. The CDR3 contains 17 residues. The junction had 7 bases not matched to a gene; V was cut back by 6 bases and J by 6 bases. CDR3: CASRGLAGGRTSGELFF. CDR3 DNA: TGTGCCAGCAGGGGACTAGCGGGAGGGAGAACATCCGGGGAGCTGTTTTTT.

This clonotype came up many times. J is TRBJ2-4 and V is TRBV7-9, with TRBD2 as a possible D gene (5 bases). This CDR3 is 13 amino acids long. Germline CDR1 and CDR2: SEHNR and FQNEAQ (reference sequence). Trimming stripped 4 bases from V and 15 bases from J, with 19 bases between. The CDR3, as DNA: TGTGCCAGCAGCTCCTCGACGGAGGATATATTGTACTTC. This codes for CASSSSTEDILYF.

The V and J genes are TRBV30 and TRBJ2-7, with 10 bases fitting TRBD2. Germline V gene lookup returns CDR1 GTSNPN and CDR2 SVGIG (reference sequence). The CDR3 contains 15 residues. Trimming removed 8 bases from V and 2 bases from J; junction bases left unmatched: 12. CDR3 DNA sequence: TGTGCCAGTAGTTTTAGCGGGAGGAACCCCTACGAGCAGTACTTC. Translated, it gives CASSFSGRNPYEQYF.

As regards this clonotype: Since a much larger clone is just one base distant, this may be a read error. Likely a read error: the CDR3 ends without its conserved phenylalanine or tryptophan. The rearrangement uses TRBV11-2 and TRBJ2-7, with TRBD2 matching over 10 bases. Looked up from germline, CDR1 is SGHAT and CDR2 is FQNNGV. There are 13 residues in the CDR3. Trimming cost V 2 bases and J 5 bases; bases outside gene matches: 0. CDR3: CASSLTSGNEQYL. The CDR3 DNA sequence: TGTGCCAGCAGCTTAACTAGCGGGAACGAGCAGTACCTC.

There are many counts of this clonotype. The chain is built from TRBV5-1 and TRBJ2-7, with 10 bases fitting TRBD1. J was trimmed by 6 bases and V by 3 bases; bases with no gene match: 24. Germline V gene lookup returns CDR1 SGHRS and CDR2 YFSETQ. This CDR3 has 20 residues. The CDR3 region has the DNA TGCGCCAGCAGCTCGACATACCGACAGGGGGCGAAGAAGGGGTATCGCGAGCAGTACTTC. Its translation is CASSSTYRQGAKKGYREQYF.

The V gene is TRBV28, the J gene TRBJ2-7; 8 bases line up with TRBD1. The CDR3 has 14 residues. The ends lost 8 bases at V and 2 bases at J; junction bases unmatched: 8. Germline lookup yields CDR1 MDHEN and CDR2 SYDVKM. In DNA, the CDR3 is TGTGCCAGCTGTACCGGGACAGGACCCTACGAGCAGTACTTC. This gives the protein CASCTGTGPYEQYF.

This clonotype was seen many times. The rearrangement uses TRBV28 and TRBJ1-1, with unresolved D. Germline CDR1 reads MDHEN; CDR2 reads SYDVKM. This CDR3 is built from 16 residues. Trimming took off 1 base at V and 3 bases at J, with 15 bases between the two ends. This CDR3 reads CASSLSGVGSDTEAFF. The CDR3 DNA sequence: TGTGCCAGCAGTTTATCCGGGGTTGGATCGGACACTGAAGCTTTCTTT.

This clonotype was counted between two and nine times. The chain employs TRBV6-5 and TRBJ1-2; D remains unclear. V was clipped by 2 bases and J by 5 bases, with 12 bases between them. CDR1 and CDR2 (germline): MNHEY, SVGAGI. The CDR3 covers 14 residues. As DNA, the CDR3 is TGTGCCAGCAGTTACGGACCCGCGTCGTATGGCTACACCTTC. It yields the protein CASSYGPASYGYTF.

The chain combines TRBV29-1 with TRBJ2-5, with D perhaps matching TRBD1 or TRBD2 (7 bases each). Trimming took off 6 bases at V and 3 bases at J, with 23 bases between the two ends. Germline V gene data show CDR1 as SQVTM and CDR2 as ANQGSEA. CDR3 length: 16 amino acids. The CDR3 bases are TGCAGCGTGGGGGGGGTCCGGGACAGCTCTAAAGAGACCCAGTACTTC. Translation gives CSVGGVRDSSKETQYF.

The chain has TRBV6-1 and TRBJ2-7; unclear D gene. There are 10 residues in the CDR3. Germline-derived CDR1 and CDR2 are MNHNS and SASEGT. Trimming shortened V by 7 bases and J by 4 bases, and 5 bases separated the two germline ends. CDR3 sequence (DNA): TGTGCCAGCATGTTGTACGAGCAGTACTTC. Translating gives CASMLYEQYF.

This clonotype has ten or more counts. The CDR3 sequence: CATSDSGRGSYSRGYTF. The CDR3 DNA follows: TGTGCCACCAGTGATTCGGGGCGGGGATCATATTCGCGAGGCTACACCTTC. The V and J genes are TRBV24-1 and TRBJ1-2, with TRBD1 as a possible D gene (5 bases). The CDR3 is 17 residues long. V was pared by 2 bases and J by 8 bases, with 23 bases between. The germline V gene encodes CDR1 KGHDR and CDR2 SFDVKD.

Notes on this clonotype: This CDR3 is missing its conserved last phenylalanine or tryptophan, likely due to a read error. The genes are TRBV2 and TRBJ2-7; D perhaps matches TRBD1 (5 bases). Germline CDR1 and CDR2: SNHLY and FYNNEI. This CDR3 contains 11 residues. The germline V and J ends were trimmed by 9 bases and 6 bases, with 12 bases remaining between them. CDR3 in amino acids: CASTGLGEQYL. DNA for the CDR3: TGTGCCAGTACAGGTCTCGGCGAGCAGTACCTC.

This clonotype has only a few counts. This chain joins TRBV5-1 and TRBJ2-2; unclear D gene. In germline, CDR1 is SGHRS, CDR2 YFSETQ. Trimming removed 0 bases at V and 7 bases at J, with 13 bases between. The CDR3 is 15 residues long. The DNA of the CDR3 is TGCGCCAGCAGCTTGGCCGCCGCGTCGATCGGGGAGCTGTTTTTT. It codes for CASSLAAASIGELFF. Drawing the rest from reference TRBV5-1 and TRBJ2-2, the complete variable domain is KAGVTQTPRYLIKTRGQQVTLSCSPISGHRSVSWYQQTPGQGLQFLFEYFSETQRNKGNFPGRFSGRQFSNSRSEMNVSTLELGDSALYLCASSLAAASIGELFFGEGSRLTVL.

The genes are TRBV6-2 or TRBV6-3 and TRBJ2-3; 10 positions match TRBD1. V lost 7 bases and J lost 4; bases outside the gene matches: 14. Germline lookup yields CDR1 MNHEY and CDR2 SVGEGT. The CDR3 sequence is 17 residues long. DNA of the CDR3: TGTGCCAGCAAGTACCGGGACAGGGGCACTAGCGCAGATACGCAGTATTTT. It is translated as CASKYRDRGTSADTQYF.

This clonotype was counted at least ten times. In DNA, the CDR3 is TGCAGCGTTGAAGAGTCCCCGGGCTACGAGCAGTACTTC. This codes for CSVEESPGYEQYF. The chain employs TRBV29-1 and TRBJ2-7; D is unclear. Trimming removed 0 bases from V and 3 bases from J, with 9 bases in between. The CDR3 is 13 residues long. The germline V gene has CDR1 SQVTM and CDR2 ANQGSEA.

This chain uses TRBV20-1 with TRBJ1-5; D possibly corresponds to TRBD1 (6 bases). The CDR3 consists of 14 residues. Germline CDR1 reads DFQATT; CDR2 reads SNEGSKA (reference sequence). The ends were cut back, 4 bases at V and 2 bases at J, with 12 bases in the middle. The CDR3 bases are TGCAGTGCTACCAGGGGAATTGGCAATCAGCCCCAGCATTTT. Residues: CSATRGIGNQPQHF.

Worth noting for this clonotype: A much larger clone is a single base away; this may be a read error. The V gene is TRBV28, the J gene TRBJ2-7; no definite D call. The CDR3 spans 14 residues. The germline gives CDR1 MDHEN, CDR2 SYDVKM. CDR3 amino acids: CASSLGSVSCEQYF. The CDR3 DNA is TGTGCCAGCAGTTTGGGCAGCGTCTCCTGCGAGCAGTACTTC.

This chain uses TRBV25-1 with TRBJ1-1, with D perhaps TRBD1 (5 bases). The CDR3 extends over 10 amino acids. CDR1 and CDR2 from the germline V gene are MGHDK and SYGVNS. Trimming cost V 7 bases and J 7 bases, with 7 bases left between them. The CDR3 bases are TGTGCCAGCAAGGGGCTTGAAGCTTTCTTT. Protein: CASKGLEAFF. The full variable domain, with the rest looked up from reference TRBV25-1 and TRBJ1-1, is EADIYQTPRYLVIGTGKKITLECSQTMGHDKMYWYQQDPGMELHLIHYSYGVNSTEKGDLSSESTVSRIRTEHFPLTLESARPSHTSQYLCASKGLEAFFGQGTRLTVV.

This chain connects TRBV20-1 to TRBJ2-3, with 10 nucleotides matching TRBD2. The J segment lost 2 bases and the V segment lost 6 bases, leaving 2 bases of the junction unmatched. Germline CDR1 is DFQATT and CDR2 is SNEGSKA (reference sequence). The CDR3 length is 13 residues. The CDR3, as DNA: TGCAGTGCCCTAGCGGGAGACACAGATACGCAGTATTTT. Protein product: CSALAGDTDTQYF.

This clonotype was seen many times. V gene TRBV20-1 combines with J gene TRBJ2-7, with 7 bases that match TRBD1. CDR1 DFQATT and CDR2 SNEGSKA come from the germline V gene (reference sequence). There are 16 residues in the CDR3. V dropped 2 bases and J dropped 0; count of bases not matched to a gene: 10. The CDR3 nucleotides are TGCAGTGCTAGATCCCCGGGACAGTTAGACTCCTACGAGCAGTACTTC. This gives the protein CSARSPGQLDSYEQYF.

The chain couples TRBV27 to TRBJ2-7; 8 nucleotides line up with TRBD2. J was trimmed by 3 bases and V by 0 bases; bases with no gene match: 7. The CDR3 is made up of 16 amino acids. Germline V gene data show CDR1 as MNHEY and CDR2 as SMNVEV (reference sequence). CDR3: CASSLSVAGRNYEQYF. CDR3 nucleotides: TGTGCCAGCAGTTTATCCGTAGCGGGACGCAACTACGAGCAGTACTTC.

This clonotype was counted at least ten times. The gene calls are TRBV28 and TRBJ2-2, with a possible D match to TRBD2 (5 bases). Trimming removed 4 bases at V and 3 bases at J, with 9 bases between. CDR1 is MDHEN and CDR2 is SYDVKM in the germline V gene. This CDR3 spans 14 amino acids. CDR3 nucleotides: TGTGCCAGCAGTTCGGGATCTTACACCGGGGAGCTGTTTTTT. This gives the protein CASSSGSYTGELFF.

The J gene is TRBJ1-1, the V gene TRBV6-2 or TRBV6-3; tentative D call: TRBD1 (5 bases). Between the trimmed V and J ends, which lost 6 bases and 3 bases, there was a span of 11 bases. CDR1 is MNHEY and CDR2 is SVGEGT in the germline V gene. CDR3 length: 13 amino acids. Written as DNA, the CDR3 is TGTGCCAGCAGACAGGAGGCGTACACTGAAGCTTTCTTT. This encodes CASRQEAYTEAFF.

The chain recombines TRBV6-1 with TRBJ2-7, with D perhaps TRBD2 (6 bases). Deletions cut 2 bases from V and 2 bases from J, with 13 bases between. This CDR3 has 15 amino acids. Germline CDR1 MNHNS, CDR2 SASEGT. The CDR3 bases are TGTGCCAGCAGTGAAACCCTCTGGGGGGCCTACGAGCAGTACTTC. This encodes CASSETLWGAYEQYF.